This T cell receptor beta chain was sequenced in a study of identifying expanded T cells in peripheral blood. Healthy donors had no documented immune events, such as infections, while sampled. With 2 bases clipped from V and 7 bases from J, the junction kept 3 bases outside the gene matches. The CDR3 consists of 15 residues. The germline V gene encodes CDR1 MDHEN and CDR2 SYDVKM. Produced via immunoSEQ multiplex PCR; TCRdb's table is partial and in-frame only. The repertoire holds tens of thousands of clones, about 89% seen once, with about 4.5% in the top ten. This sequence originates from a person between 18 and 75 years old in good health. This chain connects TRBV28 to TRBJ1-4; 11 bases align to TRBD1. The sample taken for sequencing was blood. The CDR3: CASSLGTGGTEKLFF. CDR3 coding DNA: TGTGCCAGCAGTTTAGGGACAGGGGGTACTGAAAAACTGTTTTTT.